This T cell receptor (beta chain) comes out of a study of T cell repertoires in ileal Crohn's disease. Trimming shortened V by 5 bases and J by 3 bases, and 11 bases separated the two germline ends. The CDR3 is 13 amino acids. CDR1 is LNHDA and CDR2 is SQIVND in the germline V gene (reference sequence). As for time point: neoterminal ileum biopsy at postoperative endoscopy, about 6 months after surgery. TCRdb's table, derived via immunoSEQ multiplex PCR, lists solely in-frame clones and lacks some. The sample yields about 12,000 clones, about 70% seen once. The chain is built from TRBV19 and TRBJ2-7, with a weak D call TRBD2 (6 bases). Sequencing was done on a sample of ileal tissue. This clonotype was sampled from an adult with Crohn's disease. CDR3 DNA: TGTGCCAGTAGTTCCGGACTAAACTACGAGCAGTACTTC. Translating gives CASSSGLNYEQYF.